This TCR beta chain was obtained from a study of T cell changes during pregnancy in multiple sclerosis. Per the germline V gene, CDR1 is SGHVS and CDR2 is FQNEAQ. The CDR3 contains 13 residues. With 5 bases clipped from V and 5 bases from J, the junction kept 5 bases outside the gene matches. Profiling relied on immunoSEQ multiplex PCR, and the TCRdb table lists in-frame clones only, not all of them. The repertoire holds 28,000 or so clones, 89% seen once, with around 0.8% in the top ten. V gene TRBV7-8 combines with J gene TRBJ1-2; 7 bases map to TRBD1. The TCR originated in a female donor with multiple sclerosis, enrolled in a pregnancy study. The specimen comprised CD4+ T cells from peripheral blood mononuclear cells, sampled in the second trimester of pregnancy. The CDR3 sequence: CASSPGQKYGYTF. For the CDR3, the DNA is TGTGCCAGCAGCCCGGGACAGAAGTATGGCTACACCTTC.